This T cell receptor (beta chain) derives from a study of beta chain features in type 1 diabetes. Study-wide background: Cell yields, age and gender were similar between patients and healthy donors. Researchers looked at approximately 110,000,000 sorted cells across all samples. Whole-study findings and limits: PCR, the amplification step, might favor shorter templates, equally in patients and controls. A moderate, significant TCRB CDR3 shortening appeared in type 1 diabetes across four CD4+ subsets.

Concerning this clone: The antigen remains unidentified.

TCRB transcripts that were expressed got sequenced, as all of the isolated RNA had been reverse transcribed. Sequenced by immunoSEQ multiplex PCR; TCRdb stores in-frame clones only, minus some. The sample contains 55,000 to 85,000 clones, about 50% of which appear only once. With 7 bases clipped from V and 1 base from J, the junction kept 5 bases outside the gene matches. CDR1 SQVTM and CDR2 ANQGSEA come from the germline V gene. CDR3 size: 13 residues. The sequenced material came from central memory CD4+ T cells from blood. This clonotype was sampled from a man aged 25-45 years with type 1 diabetes. The rearrangement links TRBV29-1 to TRBJ1-1; 8 bases map to TRBD1. CDR3 in amino acids: CSGWTGQNTEAFF. The CDR3 nucleotides read TGCAGCGGTTGGACAGGGCAGAACACTGAAGCTTTCTTT. Complete variable domain (other parts from reference TRBV29-1 and TRBJ1-1): SAVISQKPSRDICQRGTSLTIQCQVDSQVTMMFWYRQQPGQSLTLIATANQGSEATYESGFVIDKFPISRPNLTFSTLTVSNMSPEDSSIYLCSGWTGQNTEAFFGQGTRLTVV.